This T cell receptor (beta chain) was recovered during a study of T cells in Graves' hyperthyroidism and ophthalmopathy. The CDR3 has 13 residues. The V end lost 2 bases, the J end lost 8 bases, and 10 bases lay between the germline ends. Stable hyperthyroidism: no ophthalmopathy progression over 18 months of follow-up. TCR beta CDR3 region amplification was performed from RNA transcripts. Primed by the HTBI set, a first-round RT-PCR was run on the TCR CDR3. MiXCR was run by TCRdb on the multiplex PCR reads, yielding one entry per CDR3 protein. The table records 550,000 to 650,000 distinct CDR3 sequences, 14% of them present only once.

This clonotype was sampled from a woman between 35 and 50 years old with Graves' hyperthyroidism. The rearrangement joins TRBV12-3 or TRBV12-4 to TRBJ2-1; D not resolved. The sample taken for sequencing was blood. CDR3 nucleotides: TGTGCCAGCAGTTTACAGACGTTCGATGAGCAGTTCTTC. Its translation is CASSLQTFDEQFF.